The 8 T cell receptor beta chains given below trace back to one sample, sequenced in a study of CD8 T cells in Susac syndrome (dated by TCRdb to the late 2010s). The library came from the immunoSEQ multiplex PCR assay. RNA was extracted with the RNeasy kit and roughly 0.45 to 1 ug was reverse transcribed using random hexamers. TCRdb reprocessing: public reads trimmed at Q25 with fastp, clones called with MiXCR, in-frame beta chains kept. For every CDR3 protein sequence, its rows merge into one entry that carries the most common genes and DNA. Present in this sample are 180,000 or so distinct CDR3 sequences, approximately 95% of which were seen just once. Clones ranked in the top ten supply 0.1% of the sample. Sequencing was performed on CD4+ T cells from PBMCs. Every receptor here comes from a human donor in good health.

The rearrangement links TRBV25-1 to TRBJ2-7, with TRBD2 matching over 8 bases. V shed 6 bases and J 5 bases; nucleotides not matched to a gene: 6. The CDR3 has 13 residues. Germline V CDR1 and CDR2: MGHDK, SYGVNS. The CDR3 bases are TGTGCCAGCAGGAGCGGGAGTCTTAACGAGCAGTACTTC. This gives the protein CASRSGSLNEQYF.

The chain employs TRBV30 and TRBJ1-2; weak D call: TRBD1 (5 bases). Trimming pared 0 bases from V and 6 bases from J, leaving 11 bases between. The germline CDR1 and CDR2 sequences are GTSNPN and SVGIG (reference sequence). The CDR3 totals 13 residues. For the CDR3, the DNA is TGTGCCTGGAGTGTTGGTAGGGGCCATGGCTACACCTTC. Translated, it gives CAWSVGRGHGYTF.

The gene calls are TRBV14 and TRBJ1-2, with D uncertain. This CDR3 comprises 13 residues. V gave up 1 base and J gave up 4 bases, with 7 bases separating them. Germline V gives CDR1 SGHDN, CDR2 FVKESK. The CDR3 spells CASSQGRGYGYTF. DNA of the CDR3: TGTGCCAGCAGCCAAGGCCGGGGCTATGGCTACACCTTC.

The chain has TRBV7-2 and TRBJ1-2; D gene unclear. This CDR3 contains 14 residues. Between the trimmed V and J ends, which lost 1 base and 5 bases, there was a span of 11 bases. CDR1 and CDR2 (germline): SGHTA, FQGNSA. CDR3 in DNA: TGTGCCAGCAGCTTAGGCGGGCTCGGGTATGGCTACACCTTC. Translated, it gives CASSLGGLGYGYTF.

This CDR3 reads CSAGQVGNEQFF. The CDR3 DNA reads TGCAGTGCAGGACAGGTGGGGAATGAGCAGTTCTTC. The rearrangement links TRBV20-1 to TRBJ2-1; 7 nucleotides match TRBD1. Germline assignment: CDR1 DFQATT and CDR2 SNEGSKA (reference sequence). The junction had 6 bases not matched to a gene; V was cut back by 6 bases and J by 7 bases. This CDR3 has 12 residues.

J is TRBJ2-2 and V is TRBV2, with D perhaps TRBD1 or TRBD2 (6 bases each). CDR1 is SNHLY, CDR2 FYNNEI, per germline. CDR3 length equals 14 residues. Between the trimmed V and J ends, which lost 7 bases and 6 bases, there was a span of 15 bases. The CDR3 region has the DNA TGTGCCAGCACAGGGGAGGTCGGCGCCGGGGAGCTGTTTTTT. The encoded protein is CASTGEVGAGELFF.

This clonotype has only one observation. The CDR3 nucleotides read TGCAGTGGCAGGGGTCCGCGTTACGAGCAGTACTTC. This codes for CSGRGPRYEQYF. The V call is TRBV20-1, the J call TRBJ2-7; possibly TRBD1 for D (6 bases). Germline lookup yields CDR1 DFQATT and CDR2 SNEGSKA (reference sequence). The CDR3 runs to 12 residues. V was clipped by 7 bases and J by 4 bases, with 14 bases between them.

The J gene is TRBJ1-1, the V gene TRBV6-5, with D perhaps matching TRBD1 (6 bases). This CDR3 is built from 15 residues. V was trimmed by 2 bases and J by 1 base, leaving 11 bases between them. The germline gives CDR1 MNHEY, CDR2 SVGAGI. The CDR3 loop reads CASSYRQVENTEAFF. The DNA for the CDR3 is TGTGCCAGCAGTTACCGACAGGTAGAGAACACTGAAGCTTTCTTT.